This TCR beta chain is drawn from a study of blood T cell repertoires in COVID-19. The method was immunoSEQ multiplex PCR; TCRdb's version includes in-frame clones alone and lacks a portion of them. The sample has fewer than 350,000 clones, about 86% seen once. V dropped 2 bases and J dropped 8 bases, with 13 bases sitting between them. The germline V gene encodes CDR1 SGHNT and CDR2 YYREEE (reference sequence). The length of the CDR3 is 13 residues. The sequence was collected from a woman aged 60-75 years with active or convalescent COVID-19. V and J are TRBV5-4 and TRBJ1-1; D might be TRBD1 (6 bases). Material for sequencing was peripheral blood. CDR3 nucleotides: TGTGCCAGCAGCTTTAGGACAGCCCGCGAAGCTTTCTTT. Its protein is CASSFRTAREAFF.